This T cell receptor (beta chain) was observed in a study of blood T cell repertoires in COVID-19. About the study: The United States, Italy and Spain were the sources of the acute and convalescent COVID-19 samples. Sample material is recorded as cDNA or gDNA derived from T cells, B-cell-depleted T cells, or PBMCs.

In assigning cohorts, the study relied on participant-reported clinical history. This clone was seen once. Per germline, CDR1 MDHEN and CDR2 SYDVKM. Trimming shortened V by 3 bases and J by 5 bases, and 14 bases separated the two germline ends. CDR3 length equals 14 residues. In the original analysis: Nucleated cell number was recorded as an estimate derived from reference gene primer amplification. Generated by immunoSEQ multiplex PCR, the TCRdb table keeps only in-frame clones and is missing some. From that table come the V and J calls and clone size; the DNA was used to work out D and trimming. The table has about 150,000 clones, over 70% seen once.

The receptor's source is a man between 65 and 79 years old who had been exposed to COVID-19. The sequenced sample was PBMCs or T cells enriched from blood (not recorded which). The chain links TRBV28 to TRBJ2-7; D not resolved. The CDR3 sequence: CASSFSRHRNEQYF. The CDR3 DNA sequence: TGTGCCAGCAGTTTCTCCAGGCACCGAAACGAGCAGTACTTC.